A single sample gave rise to the 8 T cell receptor beta chains below, sequenced in a study of neoadjuvant anti-PD-1 for oral cavity cancer. Time point given: after neoadjuvant nivolumab, at surgical resection. This table comes from immunoSEQ multiplex PCR, and its TCRdb copy is limited to in-frame clones, with some not included. The repertoire holds 20,000 to 30,000 clones, roughly a quarter seen once, with about 16% in the top ten. The starting material was tumor tissue, obtained after nivolumab (anti-PD-1) treatment. These receptor sequences come from a person aged 35-79 years with oral cavity squamous cell carcinoma.

The chain carries TRBV2 and TRBJ1-1, with D perhaps TRBD1 (5 bases). CDR1 is SNHLY and CDR2 is FYNNEI in the germline V gene. The V gene lost 5 bases and the J gene lost 6 bases, with 13 bases spanning the gap. The CDR3 runs 13 residues. CDR3 in amino acids: CASSFRQGAEAFF. CDR3 coding DNA: TGTGCCAGCAGTTTTCGTCAGGGCGCTGAAGCTTTCTTT.

This clone has a handful of counts. The chain recombines TRBV5-1 with TRBJ2-1; a possible D gene is TRBD2 (6 bases). Trimming removed 0 bases at V and 7 bases at J, with 14 bases between. The CDR3 has 15 residues. In germline, CDR1 is SGHRS, CDR2 YFSETQ. The CDR3 loop is CASSLVAGRLNEQFF. The CDR3 nucleotides are TGCGCCAGCAGCTTGGTGGCGGGACGACTGAATGAGCAGTTCTTC.

J is TRBJ1-5 and V is TRBV4-1; D is possibly TRBD1 (5 bases). The CDR3 contains 19 residues. V was shortened by 1 base and J by 3 bases, with 22 bases between the two germline ends. CDR1 is MGHRA, CDR2 YSYEKL, per germline. The CDR3 DNA reads as TGCGCCAGCAGCCAAGGAGGATTCGGGGGTAGTGGGTACAATCAGCCCCAGCATTTT. Translated, it gives CASSQGGFGGSGYNQPQHF.

This clone was seen a few times. The genes are TRBV2 and TRBJ2-1; the match to TRBD2 covers 7 bases. Germline assignment: CDR1 SNHLY and CDR2 FYNNEI. The CDR3 has 12 amino acids. Unmatched junction bases numbered 2, after V lost 6 bases and J lost 6 bases. CDR3 protein: CASRSSGNEQFF. CDR3 nucleotide sequence: TGTGCCAGCAGGTCTAGCGGCAATGAGCAGTTCTTC.

This chain connects TRBV5-1 to TRBJ2-7; possibly TRBD1 or TRBD2 for D (5 bases each). The germline CDR1 and CDR2 sequences are SGHRS and YFSETQ. Trimming removed 5 bases from V and 6 bases from J, with 15 bases in between. CDR3 size: 13 residues. The CDR3 sequence: CASSPGTIGEQYF. The CDR3 DNA reads TGCGCCAGCAGTCCCGGGACCATCGGCGAGCAGTACTTC.

The rearrangement uses TRBV30 and TRBJ1-2, with 9 nucleotides matching TRBD1. This CDR3 spans 15 amino acids. Germline lookup yields CDR1 GTSNPN and CDR2 SVGIG (reference sequence). The trim removed 5 bases at V and 6 bases at J, leaving 13 bases unmatched. CDR3 amino acids: CAWYAGTGNSDGYTF. In DNA form, the CDR3 reads TGTGCCTGGTACGCCGGGACAGGGAACAGCGATGGCTACACCTTC.

V gene TRBV6-5 combines with J gene TRBJ1-1, with unresolved D. V gave up 0 bases and J gave up 0 bases, with 2 bases separating them. The CDR3 is 13 amino acids. Germline values: CDR1 MNHEY, CDR2 SVGAGI. The CDR3 DNA sequence: TGTGCCAGCAGTTACTCACTGAACACTGAAGCTTTCTTT. The encoded protein is CASSYSLNTEAFF.

This clone was seen ten or more times. V and J are TRBV6-4 and TRBJ2-1; either TRBD1 or TRBD2 may fit D (5 bases each). The CDR3 totals 14 residues. V lost 2 bases and J lost 8, with 13 bases in between. Germline assignment: CDR1 MRHNA and CDR2 SNTAGT. As DNA, the CDR3 is TGTGCCAGCAGTGACGGAGCCGGGGCCGATGAGCAGTTCTTC. Its protein product is CASSDGAGADEQFF.